Sequencing of this TCR beta chain was carried out in a study of T cell repertoires in cytomegalovirus infection. Study details: CMV infection together with matching HLA type was indicated by public TCR beta signatures. Findings and caveats of the study: HLA-C-restricted CMV-specific TCR beta clonotypes prevailed in the ex vivo response.

This CDR3 region has 13 residues. The germline V and J ends were trimmed by 8 bases and 11 bases, with 19 bases remaining between them. Germline V gives CDR1 MNHEY, CDR2 SVGEGT. In TCRdb, the reads were re-called with MiXCR into one record per CDR3 protein. Among about 46,000 distinct CDR3 sequences listed, nearly 20% were seen once. Many counts were recorded for this clonotype. Its target is unknown. This specimen was CD8+ T cells from cultured PBMCs, taken from culture after CMV antigen stimulation. The sequence derives from a human donor in good health (CMV status not recorded). Some clones in this sample may be carry-over from other donors' samples. The rearrangement joins TRBV6-2 or TRBV6-3 to TRBJ1-5; no reliable D call. The CDR3 DNA follows: TGTGCCAGCGCCCCCGGCGGGTGGAGTACCCAGCATTTT. Amino acid sequence: CASAPGGWSTQHF.